This T cell receptor (beta chain) was documented in a study of cytomegalovirus exposure and HLA in healthy donors. Study-level points and caveats: Later on, an analysis showed TCR association rates differing by HLA locus, with DRB1 the most and HLA-C the fewest. Most CMV-associated TCR beta chains appeared HLA-restricted in a later analysis. The analysis excluded some indistinguishable V segments, including TRBV6-2 and TRBV6-3. The study assumed roughly uniform donor sequencing depth for presence/absence analyses.

With respect to this clone: Its specificity is unknown.

Trimming removed 3 bases at V and 9 bases at J, with 12 bases between. The germline CDR1 and CDR2 sequences are MRHNA and SNTAGT. This CDR3 spans 13 amino acids. It was with 60 Vbeta and 13 Jbeta primers that the PCR ran. Sequencing was performed with immunoSEQ multiplex PCR; in TCRdb, only in-frame clones are kept and a portion is missing. The profile covers some 190,000 clones, with 75% to 85% appearing a single time and 14% taken by the ten largest. V and J are TRBV6-4 and TRBJ2-1; a possible D gene is TRBD1 (6 bases). The receptor was isolated from a woman aged 25 to 45 in good health and CMV-seropositive. Sequenced: PBMCs. CDR3 region: CASSELTTGEQFF. DNA of the CDR3: TGTGCCAGCAGTGAACTGACGACAGGTGAGCAGTTCTTC.